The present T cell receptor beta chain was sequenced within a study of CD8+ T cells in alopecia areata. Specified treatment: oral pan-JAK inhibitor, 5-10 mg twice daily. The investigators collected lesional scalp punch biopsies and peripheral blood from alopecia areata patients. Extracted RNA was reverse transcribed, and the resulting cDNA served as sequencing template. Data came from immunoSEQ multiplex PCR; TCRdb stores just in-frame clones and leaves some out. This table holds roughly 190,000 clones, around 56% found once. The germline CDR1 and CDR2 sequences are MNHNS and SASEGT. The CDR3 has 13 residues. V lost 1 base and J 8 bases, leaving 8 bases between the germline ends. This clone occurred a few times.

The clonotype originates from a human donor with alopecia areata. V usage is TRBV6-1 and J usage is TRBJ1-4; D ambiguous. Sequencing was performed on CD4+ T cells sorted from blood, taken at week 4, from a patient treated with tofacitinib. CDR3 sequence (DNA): TGTGCCAGCAGTGAAGGGGCGTACGAAAAACTGTTTTTT. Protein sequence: CASSEGAYEKLFF.